This T cell receptor (beta chain) originates from a study of human CD8 memory T cell subsets. Construction of TCR beta libraries was accomplished by means of UMI-labeled 5' RACE. From its re-call of the 5' RACE reads, TCRdb lists each CDR3 protein once, without DNA. The sample holds fewer than 9,500 distinct CDR3 sequences. Germline values: CDR1 LGHNA, CDR2 YNFKEQ. CDR3 length: 16 residues. With exhausted-like traits, TPEX cells were early memory CD8+ T cells that were CCR7+ PD-1+ TIGIT+. Total CD8+ T cells came from negative magnetic enrichment. Source material: CD8+ T cells from PBMCs. The receptor comes from a human donor in good health. This chain joins TRBV4-2 and TRBJ1-3. The CDR3 loop is CASSQEEEESGNTIYF.